The 32 T cell receptor beta chains below come from one sample, sequenced in a study of shared clonotypes between healthy human individuals. The assay was immunoSEQ multiplex PCR, and TCRdb's table has in-frame clones only and misses some. The repertoire consists of roughly 2.5 million clones, with roughly 92% occurring once and the leading ten covering about 0.13%. Sequenced: naive CD4+ T cells sorted from blood. Described subset: CD45RA+ positively selected. All receptors come from a man between 18 and 29 years old in good health.

Only one count was recorded for this clone. The chain has TRBV6-1 and TRBJ1-2; 7 bases map to TRBD1. The J segment lost 3 bases and the V segment lost 4 bases, leaving 2 bases of the junction unmatched. CDR1 is MNHNS and CDR2 is SASEGT in the germline V gene. This CDR3 contains 13 residues. The CDR3 nucleotides read TGTGCCAGCAGTGGGGACAGCTACTATGGCTACACCTTC. Its protein is CASSGDSYYGYTF.

This clone occurred once. CDR3: CASSPPVYSTDTQYF. The CDR3 DNA is TGTGCCAGCAGTCCCCCGGTGTATAGCACAGATACGCAGTATTTT. This chain joins TRBV2 and TRBJ2-3; no clear D gene. V was trimmed by 5 bases and J by 0 bases, leaving 12 bases between them. Germline lookup yields CDR1 SNHLY and CDR2 FYNNEI. The CDR3 spans 15 residues.

The rearrangement links TRBV27 to TRBJ2-7; D remains ambiguous. The CDR3 is 16 residues long. V lost 3 bases and J 3 bases, leaving 18 bases between the germline ends. In germline, CDR1 is MNHEY, CDR2 SMNVEV (reference sequence). The CDR3 sequence is CASSLNQYSRSYEQYF. In DNA form, the CDR3 reads TGTGCCAGCAGTTTGAACCAGTATAGCAGGAGCTACGAGCAGTACTTC.

This chain joins TRBV2 and TRBJ2-7, with no clear D. The better agreement between TRBJ2-1 and the DNA end casts doubt on the J call. CDR3 length: 12 amino acids. Per germline, CDR1 SNHLY and CDR2 FYNNEI. CDR3 in amino acids: CASSDFKLGQFF. CDR3 bases: TGTGCCAGCAGTGATTTTAAGTTAGGGCAGTTCTTC.

Of note for this clone: This sample includes further DNA sequences coding for the same CDR3. The chain couples TRBV5-4 to TRBJ1-3; D call uncertain. V dropped 0 bases and J dropped 1 base, with 5 bases sitting between them. Germline CDR1 and CDR2: SGHNT and YYREEE (reference sequence). This CDR3 has 14 amino acids. DNA of the CDR3: TGTGCCAGCAGCTTGGACCCTTCTGGAAACACCATATATTTT. Encoded protein: CASSLDPSGNTIYF. Based on the CDR3 plus reference TRBV5-4 and TRBJ1-3, the full variable domain is ETGVTQSPTHLIKTRGQQVTLRCSSQSGHNTVSWYQQALGQGPQFIFQYYREEENGRGNFPPRFSGLQFPNYSSELNVNALELDDSALYLCASSLDPSGNTIYFGEGSWLTVV.

V is TRBV6-5 and J is TRBJ2-3; TRBD2 aligns across 11 bases. The CDR3 covers 15 residues. Germline V lookup: CDR1 MNHEY, CDR2 SVGAGI. V was pared by 1 base and J by 7 bases, with 4 bases of the junction left unmatched. CDR3 nucleotides: TGTGCCAGCAGTTACTGGGCTAGCGGGAGGAATACGCAGTATTTT. This gives the protein CASSYWASGRNTQYF.

The chain employs TRBV5-1 and TRBJ2-7; D perhaps matches TRBD2 (7 bases). The CDR3 extends over 13 amino acids. Trimming pared 4 bases from V and 4 bases from J, leaving 12 bases between. The germline V gene encodes CDR1 SGHRS and CDR2 YFSETQ. DNA for the CDR3: TGCGCCAGCAGCGTGGGGGGGCTGTACGAGCAGTACTTC. Its translation: CASSVGGLYEQYF.

Concerning this clone: Other DNA sequences in this sample translate to the same CDR3. This chain joins TRBV19 and TRBJ1-3; D not resolved. CDR1 is LNHDA and CDR2 is SQIVND in the germline V gene (reference sequence). The CDR3 totals 13 residues. Trimming shortened V by 5 bases and J by 1 base, and 6 bases separated the two germline ends. CDR3 in DNA: TGTGCCAGTAGTCGGGGTTCTGGAAACACCATATATTTT. Residues: CASSRGSGNTIYF.

V usage is TRBV6-6 and J usage is TRBJ2-5; D unclear. The V gene's germline CDR1 is MNHNY and CDR2 SVGAGI (reference sequence). The V end was cut by 0 bases, the J end by 7 bases, with 6 bases between. This CDR3 is built from 12 residues. Here the CDR3 DNA reads TGTGCCAGCAGTTACTCCCGAGGGACCCAGTACTTC. This gives the protein CASSYSRGTQYF.

This chain joins TRBV28 and TRBJ1-6; D unresolved. The germline V gene encodes CDR1 MDHEN and CDR2 SYDVKM. The CDR3 consists of 17 residues. Trimming stripped 4 bases from V and 0 bases from J, with 13 bases between. The CDR3 DNA follows: TGTGCCAGCAGTTATACGGCGGAGAGCTCCTATAATTCACCCCTCCACTTT. It codes for CASSYTAESSYNSPLHF. Variable domain in full (rest from reference TRBV28 and TRBJ1-6): DVKVTQSSRYLVKRTGEKVFLECVQDMDHENMFWYRQDPGLGLRLIYFSYDVKMKEKGDIPEGYSVSREKKERFSLILESASTNQTSMYLCASSYTAESSYNSPLHFGNGTRLTVT.

The chain combines TRBV10-3 with TRBJ1-2, with D possibly matching TRBD1 (5 bases). The V end was cut by 1 base, the J end by 6 bases, with 12 bases between. This CDR3 is 14 amino acids long. CDR1 is ENHRY, CDR2 SYGVKD, per germline. The CDR3 coding sequence is TGTGCCATCAGTGAGTTTAAGGGGAGGGATGGCTACACCTTC. Its translation is CAISEFKGRDGYTF.

The chain is built from TRBV11-2 and TRBJ2-2, with D unresolved. CDR3 length: 14 amino acids. Between the trimmed V and J ends, which lost 3 bases and 6 bases, there was a span of 11 bases. Germline CDR1 is SGHAT and CDR2 is FQNNGV. The CDR3 region is CASSLPTFAGELFF. CDR3 DNA: TGTGCCAGCAGCTTGCCGACATTCGCCGGGGAGCTGTTTTTT.

The rearrangement joins TRBV5-5 to TRBJ1-4; D perhaps matches TRBD1 (5 bases). The germline CDR1 and CDR2 sequences are SGHKS and YYEKEE (reference sequence). The ends were cut back, 0 bases at V and 4 bases at J, with 7 bases in the middle. This CDR3 has 14 amino acids. DNA for the CDR3: TGTGCCAGCAGCTTGGTGGGGCTTAATGAAAAACTGTTTTTT. Translated: CASSLVGLNEKLFF.

The V call is TRBV6-6, the J call TRBJ1-5; 7 bases line up with TRBD1. V shed 5 bases, J shed 0 bases, and the junction held 4 bases outside the gene matches. Germline V gene sequence: CDR1 MNHNY, CDR2 SVGAGI (reference sequence). CDR3 length: 15 residues. CDR3 DNA: TGTGCCAGCAGTACCCGGGACAGTAGCAATCAGCCCCAGCATTTT. Its translation is CASSTRDSSNQPQHF.

This clone was picked up a small number of times. The rearrangement uses TRBV5-6 and TRBJ1-6; D remains ambiguous. V lost 4 bases, J lost 17 bases, and 13 bases lay in between. This CDR3 comprises 11 residues. Germline values: CDR1 SGHDT, CDR2 YYEEEE. The CDR3 spells CASSGAGEVHF. CDR3 nucleotide sequence: TGTGCCAGCAGCGGCGCCGGGGAAGTCCACTTT.

This clone was picked up one time. The chain uses TRBV19 and TRBJ1-2; 7 bases align to TRBD1. Germline V gene sequence: CDR1 LNHDA, CDR2 SQIVND (reference sequence). The CDR3 is made up of 13 amino acids. V was clipped by 4 bases and J by 3 bases; unmatched bases: 2. CDR3 protein: CASSRDSDYGYTF. The DNA of the CDR3 is TGTGCCAGTAGTAGGGACAGTGACTATGGCTACACCTTC.

V and J are TRBV6-4 and TRBJ1-5, with 7 bases matching TRBD1. The CDR3 has 18 amino acids. CDR1 MRHNA and CDR2 SNTAGT come from the germline V gene. J gave up 6 bases and V 3 bases, and 17 bases lay outside the gene matches. CDR3 sequence (DNA): TGTGCCAGCAGTGAGTCCCCGACAGGGCGAAGGCCGTCTCAGCCCCAGCATTTT. Translation gives CASSESPTGRRPSQPQHF.

This chain joins TRBV7-3 and TRBJ2-3, with 7 bases that match TRBD2. Germline assignment: CDR1 SGHTA and CDR2 FQGTGA. With 6 bases clipped from V and 5 bases from J, the junction kept 5 bases outside the gene matches. The CDR3 totals 13 residues. CDR3 sequence: CASSFGEGDTQYF. CDR3 DNA: TGTGCCAGCAGTTTCGGGGAGGGAGATACGCAGTATTTT.

Details on this clone: The same CDR3 can be traced to other DNA sequences in this sample. This chain connects TRBV4-1 to TRBJ2-4; 7 bases align to TRBD2. Germline V gives CDR1 MGHRA, CDR2 YSYEKL. This CDR3 has 15 residues. V lost 3 bases to trimming and J lost 1 base; unmatched junction nucleotides: 3. In nucleotides, the CDR3 is TGCGCCAGCAGCCAGGGAGCGGGGGCCAAAAACATTCAGTACTTC. Amino acid sequence: CASSQGAGAKNIQYF.

The rearrangement uses TRBV2 and TRBJ2-1; 15 positions match TRBD2. This CDR3 comprises 15 residues. CDR1 is SNHLY and CDR2 is FYNNEI in the germline V gene. With 4 bases clipped from V and 9 bases from J, the junction kept 4 bases outside the gene matches. CDR3 coding DNA: TGTGCCAGCAGTGCCCCGGGACTAGCGGGAGGTGAGCAGTTCTTC. This codes for CASSAPGLAGGEQFF.

This chain uses TRBV18 with TRBJ2-5; D unclear. This CDR3 is 13 amino acids long. CDR1 and CDR2 (germline): KGHSH, LQKENI. V lost 3 bases and J 1 base, leaving 6 bases between the germline ends. CDR3 in amino acids: CASSPDVQETQYF. The CDR3 DNA sequence: TGTGCCAGCTCACCGGACGTCCAAGAGACCCAGTACTTC. Full variable domain (outside the CDR3, taken from reference TRBV18 and TRBJ2-5): NAGVMQNPRHLVRRRGQEARLRCSPMKGHSHVYWYRQLPEEGLKFMVYLQKENIIDESGMPKERFSAEFPKEGPSILRIQQVVRGDSAAYFCASSPDVQETQYFGPGTRLLVL.

J is TRBJ2-3 and V is TRBV4-3; D perhaps matches TRBD2 (6 bases). The V gene lost 2 bases and the J gene lost 1 base, with 13 bases spanning the gap. This CDR3 region has 16 residues. CDR1 and CDR2 from the germline V gene are LGHNA and YSLEER. The CDR3 reads CASSQPISGGTDTQYF. Written as DNA, the CDR3 is TGCGCCAGCAGCCAACCTATTAGCGGAGGCACAGATACGCAGTATTTT.

The chain's CDR3 is CARTSGGTDTQYF. The DNA for the CDR3 is TGTGCCCGGACTAGCGGTGGCACAGATACGCAGTATTTT. The J gene is TRBJ2-3, the V gene TRBV30; 10 bases are a match to TRBD2. CDR1 and CDR2 from the germline V gene are GTSNPN and SVGIG (reference sequence). The CDR3 loop spans 13 amino acids. V shed 8 bases, J shed 1 base, and the junction held 3 bases outside the gene matches.

Comment on this clone: In the same sample, other DNA sequences code for this CDR3. V and J are TRBV18 and TRBJ2-2; possible D gene TRBD2, 5 bases. CDR3 length: 14 amino acids. The V end lost 3 bases, the J end lost 2 bases, and 7 bases lay between the germline ends. The germline V gene has CDR1 KGHSH and CDR2 LQKENI. This CDR3 reads CASSPPGNTGELFF. DNA for the CDR3: TGTGCCAGCTCACCGCCGGGAAACACCGGGGAGCTGTTTTTT. The full variable domain, rest sourced from reference TRBV18 and TRBJ2-2, is NAGVMQNPRHLVRRRGQEARLRCSPMKGHSHVYWYRQLPEEGLKFMVYLQKENIIDESGMPKERFSAEFPKEGPSILRIQQVVRGDSAAYFCASSPPGNTGELFFGEGSRLTVL.

The sample holds a few counts of this clone. CDR3 DNA sequence: TGCAGTGCTTCCCCCGGTGAGCAGTTCTTC. It translates to CSASPGEQFF. The chain joins TRBV20-1 to TRBJ2-1; D gene ambiguous. The germline CDR1 and CDR2 sequences are DFQATT and SNEGSKA (reference sequence). The CDR3 contains 10 residues. The V end was cut by 5 bases, the J end by 9 bases, with 8 bases between.

The count of this clone is one. The J gene is TRBJ1-1, the V gene TRBV14; D might be TRBD1 (5 bases). V was shortened by 7 bases and J by 1 base, with 10 bases between the two germline ends. The CDR3 sequence is 13 residues long. The germline V gene has CDR1 SGHDN and CDR2 FVKESK. The CDR3 here is CASTQGTNTEAFF. CDR3 nucleotide sequence: TGTGCCAGCACTCAGGGTACGAACACTGAAGCTTTCTTT. The complete variable domain, with remaining parts taken from reference TRBV14 and TRBJ1-1, reads EAGVTQFPSHSVIEKGQTVTLRCDPISGHDNLYWYRRVMGKEIKFLLHFVKESKQDESGMPNNRFLAERTGGTYSTLKVQPAELEDSGVYFCASTQGTNTEAFFGQGTRLTVV.

This chain connects TRBV6-6 to TRBJ2-3; no clear D gene. Per the germline V gene, CDR1 is MNHNY and CDR2 is SVGAGI (reference sequence). This CDR3 region has 13 residues. V shed 0 bases and J shed 5 bases, with 6 bases lying between them. The CDR3 coding sequence is TGTGCCAGCAGTTACTCGATGGGAGATACGCAGTATTTT. It is translated as CASSYSMGDTQYF.

Worth noting for this clone: Compared with germline, one end of the junction differs, possibly owing to a read error. The chain recombines TRBV7-2 with TRBJ1-1; 8 nucleotides line up with TRBD1. Germline CDR1 is SGHTA and CDR2 is FQGNSA. The CDR3 loop spans 14 amino acids. The CDR3 is CASSLDRGNAEAFF. The CDR3 nucleotides are TGTGCCAGCAGCTTAGACAGGGGGAACGCTGAAGCTTTCTTT. Full variable domain (rest looked up from reference TRBV7-2 and TRBJ1-1): GAGVSQSPSNKVTEKGKDVELRCDPISGHTALYWYRQSLGQGLEFLIYFQGNSAPDKSGLPSDRFSAERTGGSVSTLTIQRTQQEDSAVYLCASSLDRGNAEAFFGQGTRLTVV.

The rearrangement links TRBV21-1 to TRBJ2-2; the D segment call TRBD2 is taken from the table without a DNA check. TRBV21-1 is a pseudogene locus. This CDR3 is built from 14 residues. The chain's CDR3 is CASSKGGPTGELFF. The CDR3 DNA follows: TGTGCCAGCAGCAAGGGGGGGCCCACCGGGGAGCTGTTTTTT.

The chain has TRBV30 and TRBJ1-2, with a tentative D call TRBD1 (6 bases). Per the germline V gene, CDR1 is GTSNPN and CDR2 is SVGIG (reference sequence). The CDR3 is made up of 11 amino acids. Deletions cut 4 bases from V and 8 bases from J, with 11 bases between. CDR3 sequence reads: CAWNRVWGYTF. The CDR3 region has the DNA TGTGCCTGGAACAGGGTCTGGGGCTACACCTTC.

The gene calls are TRBV6-5 and TRBJ2-2, with D possibly being TRBD2 (7 bases). This CDR3 is 14 amino acids long. V dropped 8 bases and J dropped 4 bases, with 14 bases sitting between them. CDR1 MNHEY and CDR2 SVGAGI come from the germline V gene. The CDR3 bases are TGTGCCAGCGGAACAGGGAGGGGCACCGGGGAGCTGTTTTTT. Amino acids: CASGTGRGTGELFF.

The chain has TRBV2 and TRBJ2-7; 8 nucleotides agree with TRBD1. Germline CDR1 and CDR2: SNHLY and FYNNEI. V trimming: 4 bases; J trimming: 10 bases; junction bases outside the gene matches: 6. The CDR3 length is 12 residues. In DNA, the CDR3 is TGTGCCAGCAGTGCGGACAGGGCCGACCAGTACTTC. This encodes CASSADRADQYF.